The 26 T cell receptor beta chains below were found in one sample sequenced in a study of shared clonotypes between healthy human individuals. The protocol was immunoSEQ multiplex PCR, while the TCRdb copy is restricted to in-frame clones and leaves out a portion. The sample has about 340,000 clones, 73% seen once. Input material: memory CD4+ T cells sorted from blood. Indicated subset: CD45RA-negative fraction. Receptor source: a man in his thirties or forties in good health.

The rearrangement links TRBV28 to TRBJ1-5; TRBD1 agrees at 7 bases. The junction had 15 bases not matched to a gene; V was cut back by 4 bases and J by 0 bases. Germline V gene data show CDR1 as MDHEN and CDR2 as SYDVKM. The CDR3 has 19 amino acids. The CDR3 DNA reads TGTGCCAGCAGTTCGTATGTTGGGACAGTCCCTGATAGCAATCAGCCCCAGCATTTT. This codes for CASSSYVGTVPDSNQPQHF. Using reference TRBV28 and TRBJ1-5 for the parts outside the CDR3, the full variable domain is DVKVTQSSRYLVKRTGEKVFLECVQDMDHENMFWYRQDPGLGLRLIYFSYDVKMKEKGDIPEGYSVSREKKERFSLILESASTNQTSMYLCASSSYVGTVPDSNQPQHFGDGTRLSIL.

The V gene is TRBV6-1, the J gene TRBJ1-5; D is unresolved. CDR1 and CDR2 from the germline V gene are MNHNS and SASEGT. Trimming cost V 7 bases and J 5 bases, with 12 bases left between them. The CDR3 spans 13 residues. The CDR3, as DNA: TGTGCCAGCAATCAAGGGAGGGATCAGCCCCAGCATTTT. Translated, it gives CASNQGRDQPQHF.

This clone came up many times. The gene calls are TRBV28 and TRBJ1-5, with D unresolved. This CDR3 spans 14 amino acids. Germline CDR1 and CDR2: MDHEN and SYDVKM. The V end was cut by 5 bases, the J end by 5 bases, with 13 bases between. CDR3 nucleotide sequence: TGTGCCAGCAGTCAACTTGGTCTCTATCAGCCCCAGCATTTT. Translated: CASSQLGLYQPQHF.

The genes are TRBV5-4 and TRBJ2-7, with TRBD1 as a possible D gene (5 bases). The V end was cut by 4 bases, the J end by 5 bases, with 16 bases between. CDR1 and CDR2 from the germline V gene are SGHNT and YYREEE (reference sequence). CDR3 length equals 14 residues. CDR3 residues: CASSHSSWGHEQYF. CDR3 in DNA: TGTGCCAGCAGCCACTCTTCGTGGGGCCACGAGCAGTACTTC.

CDR3 nucleotide sequence: TGCGCCAGCAGCTTGGGGACGGGACACTACGAGCAGTACTTC. As protein: CASSLGTGHYEQYF. The chain uses TRBV5-1 and TRBJ2-7; D is perhaps TRBD1 (6 bases). The CDR3 spans 14 residues. From germline, CDR1 is SGHRS and CDR2 YFSETQ. The V and J ends lost 0 bases and 3 bases respectively, with 10 bases between them.

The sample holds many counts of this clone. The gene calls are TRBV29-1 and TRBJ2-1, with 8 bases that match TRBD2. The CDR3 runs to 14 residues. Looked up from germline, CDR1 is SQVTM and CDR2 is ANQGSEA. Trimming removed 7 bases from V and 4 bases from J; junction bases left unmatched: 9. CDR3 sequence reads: CSAALAAGYNEQFF. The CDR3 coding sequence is TGCAGCGCCGCACTAGCGGCCGGTTACAATGAGCAGTTCTTC.

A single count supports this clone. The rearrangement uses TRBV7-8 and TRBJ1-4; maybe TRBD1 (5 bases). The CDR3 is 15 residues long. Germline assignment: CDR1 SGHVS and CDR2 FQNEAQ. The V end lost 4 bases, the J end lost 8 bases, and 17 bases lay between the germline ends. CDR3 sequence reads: CASSSTGPFNEKLFF. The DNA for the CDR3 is TGTGCCAGCAGCTCCACAGGTCCCTTTAACGAAAAACTGTTTTTT. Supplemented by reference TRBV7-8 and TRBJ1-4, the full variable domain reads GAGVSQSPRYKVAKRGQDVALRCDPISGHVSLFWYQQALGQGPEFLTYFQNEAQLDKSGLPSDRFFAERPEGSVSTLKIQRTQQEDSAVYLCASSSTGPFNEKLFFGSGTQLSVL.

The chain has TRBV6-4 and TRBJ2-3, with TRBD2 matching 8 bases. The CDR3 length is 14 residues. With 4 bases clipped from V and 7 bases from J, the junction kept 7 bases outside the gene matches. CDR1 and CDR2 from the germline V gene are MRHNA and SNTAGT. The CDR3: CASSGEAGAHTQYF. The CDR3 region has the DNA TGTGCCAGCAGTGGAGAAGCGGGAGCTCATACGCAGTATTTT.

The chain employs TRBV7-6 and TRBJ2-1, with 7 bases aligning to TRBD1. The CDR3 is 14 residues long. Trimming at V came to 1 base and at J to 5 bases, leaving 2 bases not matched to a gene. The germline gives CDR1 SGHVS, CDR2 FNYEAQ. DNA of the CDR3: TGTGCCAGCAGCTTAGGGGGACAGAACAATGAGCAGTTCTTC. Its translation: CASSLGGQNNEQFF.

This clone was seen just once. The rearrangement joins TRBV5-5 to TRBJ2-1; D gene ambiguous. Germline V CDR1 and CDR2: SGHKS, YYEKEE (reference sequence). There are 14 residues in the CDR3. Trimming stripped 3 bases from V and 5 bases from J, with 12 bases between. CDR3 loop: CASSWVTGDNEQFF. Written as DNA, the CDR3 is TGTGCCAGCAGCTGGGTGACTGGAGACAATGAGCAGTTCTTC.

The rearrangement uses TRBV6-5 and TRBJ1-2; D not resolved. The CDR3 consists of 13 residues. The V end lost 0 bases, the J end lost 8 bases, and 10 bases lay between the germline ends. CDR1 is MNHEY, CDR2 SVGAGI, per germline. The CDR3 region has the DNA TGTGCCAGCAGTTACTCGGTGGCGCGGGGCTACACCTTC. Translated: CASSYSVARGYTF.

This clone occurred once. CDR3 sequence: CASSYSPPHEQFF. Here the CDR3 DNA reads TGTGCCAGCAGCTATTCACCACCCCATGAGCAGTTCTTC. The rearrangement uses TRBV7-9 and TRBJ2-1; D unclear. Deletions cut 4 bases from V and 8 bases from J, with 12 bases between. Germline V gives CDR1 SEHNR, CDR2 FQNEAQ (reference sequence). The CDR3 covers 13 residues.

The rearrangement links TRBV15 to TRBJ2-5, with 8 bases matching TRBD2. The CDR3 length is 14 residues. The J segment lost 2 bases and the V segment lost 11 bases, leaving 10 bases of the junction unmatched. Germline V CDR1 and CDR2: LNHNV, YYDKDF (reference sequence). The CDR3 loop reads CASQDGGGQETQYF. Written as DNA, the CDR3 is TGTGCCTCCCAAGACGGCGGGGGGCAAGAGACCCAGTACTTC.

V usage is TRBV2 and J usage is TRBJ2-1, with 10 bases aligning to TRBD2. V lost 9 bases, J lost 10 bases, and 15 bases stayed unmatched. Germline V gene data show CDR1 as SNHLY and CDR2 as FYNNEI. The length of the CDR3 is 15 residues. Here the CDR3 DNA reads TGTGCCAGAGAACCCACTAGCGGGACTCCGGGAGAGCAGTTCTTC. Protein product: CAREPTSGTPGEQFF.

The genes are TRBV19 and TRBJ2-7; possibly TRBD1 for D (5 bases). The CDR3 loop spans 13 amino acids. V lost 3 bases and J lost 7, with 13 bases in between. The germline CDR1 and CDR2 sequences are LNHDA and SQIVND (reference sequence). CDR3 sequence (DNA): TGTGCCAGTAGTATGGTTGGCAGGGAAGAGCAGTACTTC. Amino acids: CASSMVGREEQYF. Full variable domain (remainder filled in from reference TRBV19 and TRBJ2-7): DGGITQSPKYLFRKEGQNVTLSCEQNLNHDAMYWYRQDPGQGLRLIYYSQIVNDFQKGDIAEGYSVSREKKESFPLTVTSAQKNPTAFYLCASSMVGREEQYFGPGTRLTVT.

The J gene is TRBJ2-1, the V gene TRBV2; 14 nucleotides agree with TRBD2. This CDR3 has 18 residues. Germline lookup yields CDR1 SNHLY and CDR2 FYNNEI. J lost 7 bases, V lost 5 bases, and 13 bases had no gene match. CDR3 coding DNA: TGTGCCAGCAGTCTGACTAGCGGGAGGGCTTCTTTAACTAATGAGCAGTTCTTC. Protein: CASSLTSGRASLTNEQFF.

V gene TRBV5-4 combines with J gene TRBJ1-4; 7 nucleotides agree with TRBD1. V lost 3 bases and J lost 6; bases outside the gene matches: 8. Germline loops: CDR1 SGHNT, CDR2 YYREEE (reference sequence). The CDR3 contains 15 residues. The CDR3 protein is CASSSAGGRDEKLFF. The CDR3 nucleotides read TGTGCCAGCAGCTCAGCAGGGGGTAGGGATGAAAAACTGTTTTTT.

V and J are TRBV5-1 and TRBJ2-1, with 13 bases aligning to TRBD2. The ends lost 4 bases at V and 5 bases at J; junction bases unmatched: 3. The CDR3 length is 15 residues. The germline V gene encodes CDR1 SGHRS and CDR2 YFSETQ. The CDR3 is CASSMGLAGNNEQFF. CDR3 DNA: TGCGCCAGCAGCATGGGACTAGCGGGAAACAATGAGCAGTTCTTC.

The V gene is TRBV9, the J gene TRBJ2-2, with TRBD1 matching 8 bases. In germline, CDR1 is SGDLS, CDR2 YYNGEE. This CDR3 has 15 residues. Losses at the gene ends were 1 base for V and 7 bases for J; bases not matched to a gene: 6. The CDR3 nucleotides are TGTGCCAGCAGCGTAAGGTCAGGGGGCGTCGGGGAGCTGTTTTTT. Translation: CASSVRSGGVGELFF.

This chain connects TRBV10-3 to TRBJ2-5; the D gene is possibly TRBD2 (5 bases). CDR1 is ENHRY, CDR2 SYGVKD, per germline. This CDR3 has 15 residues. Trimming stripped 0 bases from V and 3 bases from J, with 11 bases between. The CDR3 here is CAISESGESEETQYF. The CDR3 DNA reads TGTGCCATCAGTGAGTCCGGGGAGAGCGAAGAGACCCAGTACTTC.

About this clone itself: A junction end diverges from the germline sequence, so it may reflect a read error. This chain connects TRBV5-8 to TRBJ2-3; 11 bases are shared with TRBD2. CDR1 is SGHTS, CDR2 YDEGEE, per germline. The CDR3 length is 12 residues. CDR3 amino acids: CASGLAGGHRDF. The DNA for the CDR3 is TGTGCCAGCGGGCTAGCGGGAGGTCATCGAGATTTT.

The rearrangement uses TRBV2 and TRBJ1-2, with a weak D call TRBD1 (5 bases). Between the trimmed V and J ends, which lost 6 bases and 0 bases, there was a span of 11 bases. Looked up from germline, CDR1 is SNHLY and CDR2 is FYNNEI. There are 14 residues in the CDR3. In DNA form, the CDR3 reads TGTGCCAGCAGCCCGGGACCAACTAACTATGGCTACACCTTC. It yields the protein CASSPGPTNYGYTF.

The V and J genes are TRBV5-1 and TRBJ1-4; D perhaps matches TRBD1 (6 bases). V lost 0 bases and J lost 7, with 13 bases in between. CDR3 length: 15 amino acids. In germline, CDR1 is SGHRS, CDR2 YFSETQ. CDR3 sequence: CASSLVGGRGEKLFF. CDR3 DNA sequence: TGCGCCAGCAGCTTGGTAGGGGGTCGAGGTGAAAAACTGTTTTTT.

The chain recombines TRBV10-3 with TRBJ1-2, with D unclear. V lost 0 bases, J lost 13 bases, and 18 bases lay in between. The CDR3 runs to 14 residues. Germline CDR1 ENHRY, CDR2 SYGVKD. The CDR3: CAISESQASWRTTF. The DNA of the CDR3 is TGTGCCATCAGTGAGTCTCAAGCCTCTTGGAGGACCACCTTC.

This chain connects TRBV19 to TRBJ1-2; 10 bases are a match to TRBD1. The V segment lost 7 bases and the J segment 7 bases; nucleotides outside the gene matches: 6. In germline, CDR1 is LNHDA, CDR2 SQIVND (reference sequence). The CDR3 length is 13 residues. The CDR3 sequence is CASKGQGDSGYTF. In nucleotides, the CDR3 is TGTGCCAGTAAAGGACAGGGGGACTCTGGCTACACCTTC.

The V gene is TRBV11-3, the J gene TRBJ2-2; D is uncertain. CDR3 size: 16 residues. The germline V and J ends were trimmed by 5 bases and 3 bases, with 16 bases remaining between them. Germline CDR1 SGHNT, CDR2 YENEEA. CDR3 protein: CASSVSPSADTGELFF. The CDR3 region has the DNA TGTGCCAGCAGCGTGTCCCCGAGTGCAGACACCGGGGAGCTGTTTTTT.